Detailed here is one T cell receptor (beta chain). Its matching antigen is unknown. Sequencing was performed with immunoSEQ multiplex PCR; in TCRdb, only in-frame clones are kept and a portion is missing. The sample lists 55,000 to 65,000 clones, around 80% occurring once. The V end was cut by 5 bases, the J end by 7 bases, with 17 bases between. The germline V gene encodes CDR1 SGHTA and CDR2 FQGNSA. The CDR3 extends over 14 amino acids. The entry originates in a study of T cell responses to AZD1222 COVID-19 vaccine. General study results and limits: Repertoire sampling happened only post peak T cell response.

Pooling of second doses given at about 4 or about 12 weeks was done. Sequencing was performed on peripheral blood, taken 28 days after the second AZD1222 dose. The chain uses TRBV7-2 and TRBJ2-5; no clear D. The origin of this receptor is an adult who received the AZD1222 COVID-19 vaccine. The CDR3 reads CASSLRSPNGTQYF. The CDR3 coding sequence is TGTGCCAGCAGCCTGCGTTCCCCAAACGGGACCCAGTACTTC.